These 18 T cell receptor beta chains originate from one sample sequenced in a study of T cells after yellow fever vaccination. MiXCR, applied by TCRdb to the 5' RACE reads, yields one record per CDR3 protein. The data show fewer than 150,000 distinct CDR3 sequences, about 7.7% seen once. The source material was CD4+ T cells sorted from PBMCs, sampled 5 days after the yellow fever booster vaccination. Every receptor here comes from a man aged 25-40 years who received the YFV17D yellow fever vaccine.

This clonotype was recorded many times. This rearrangement joins TRBV6-5 to TRBJ2-7; 12 nucleotides agree with TRBD2. Germline assignment: CDR1 MNHEY and CDR2 SVGAGI. Germline trimming cut 4 bases from V and 6 bases from J; bases unmatched to any gene: 16. This CDR3 is 18 amino acids long. In nucleotides, the CDR3 is TGTGCCAGCAGTTCCCCGCAATTACTAGCGGGAGGATCCCCCGAGCAGTACTTC. Translating gives CASSSPQLLAGGSPEQYF.

This clonotype was recorded at least ten times. The V and J genes are TRBV10-3 and TRBJ2-2; a possible D gene is TRBD2 (6 bases). Per germline, CDR1 ENHRY and CDR2 SYGVKD. Trimming pared 6 bases from V and 7 bases from J, leaving 12 bases between. The CDR3 spans 13 residues. CDR3 amino acids: CAISPGSSGELFF. The DNA for the CDR3 is TGTGCCATCAGCCCCGGGAGTAGCGGGGAGCTGTTTTTT.

This clonotype was found many times. The rearrangement links TRBV7-2 to TRBJ2-1; TRBD2 agrees at 10 bases. The V segment lost 5 bases and the J segment 3 bases; nucleotides outside the gene matches: 7. CDR1 is SGHTA and CDR2 is FQGNSA in the germline V gene. The CDR3 consists of 16 residues. Written as DNA, the CDR3 is TGTGCCAGCAGCACCAGCGGGAGGGCCGGCTACAATGAGCAGTTCTTC. Translation: CASSTSGRAGYNEQFF.

This clonotype was seen many times. This chain joins TRBV7-2 and TRBJ2-5, with TRBD2 identical over 7 bases. The CDR3 runs 14 residues. V lost 2 bases and J lost 6; bases outside the gene matches: 6. The germline V gene has CDR1 SGHTA and CDR2 FQGNSA. This chain's CDR3 is CASSLFSGKQTQYF. CDR3 bases: TGTGCCAGCAGCTTATTCAGCGGGAAACAGACCCAGTACTTC.

This clonotype was picked up many times. The chain combines TRBV10-3 with TRBJ2-1; D ambiguous. The CDR3 contains 16 residues. Deletions cut 4 bases from V and 0 bases from J, with 13 bases between. Germline CDR1 is ENHRY and CDR2 is SYGVKD. CDR3 region: CAISVRQPDSYNEQFF. The CDR3, as DNA: TGTGCCATCAGTGTGCGGCAGCCCGACTCCTACAATGAGCAGTTCTTC.

This clonotype was picked up many times. The rearrangement joins TRBV7-2 to TRBJ2-1, with D possibly being TRBD1 (5 bases). V lost 5 bases to trimming and J lost 7 bases, with 21 bases between them. Germline assignment: CDR1 SGHTA and CDR2 FQGNSA. The CDR3 covers 16 residues. CDR3 sequence: CASSLQAQVERNEQFF. For the CDR3, the DNA is TGTGCCAGCAGCCTCCAGGCACAGGTCGAGAGGAATGAGCAGTTCTTC. The full variable domain, its missing parts supplied by reference TRBV7-2 and TRBJ2-1, is GAGVSQSPSNKVTEKGKDVELRCDPISGHTALYWYRQSLGQGLEFLIYFQGNSAPDKSGLPSDRFSAERTGGSVSTLTIQRTQQEDSAVYLCASSLQAQVERNEQFFGPGTRLTVL.

This clonotype was found many times. This rearrangement joins TRBV10-3 to TRBJ2-1, with D possibly being TRBD2 (5 bases). The V end lost 6 bases, the J end lost 3 bases, and 18 bases lay between the germline ends. Looked up from germline, CDR1 is ENHRY and CDR2 is SYGVKD. The CDR3 is made up of 16 amino acids. The CDR3 DNA sequence: TGTGCCATCAGGAGAGGGCAGCTCGATAACTACAATGAGCAGTTCTTC. It specifies CAIRRGQLDNYNEQFF.

The sample holds many counts of this clonotype. The CDR3 is CSGRVGRVLNTEAFF. The CDR3 nucleotides read TGCAGCGGACGGGTAGGACGGGTCCTGAACACTGAAGCTTTCTTT. The chain couples TRBV29-1 to TRBJ1-1, with D unclear. Trimming left V 7 bases short and J 0 bases short, with 18 bases between. The CDR3 loop spans 15 amino acids. The germline V gene encodes CDR1 SQVTM and CDR2 ANQGSEA.

Ten or more counts support this clonotype. The chain uses TRBV6-5 and TRBJ2-5, with D uncertain. CDR1 and CDR2 (germline): MNHEY, SVGAGI. Between the trimmed V and J ends, which lost 6 bases and 4 bases, there was a span of 6 bases. This CDR3 is built from 11 residues. CDR3: CASSRRETQYF. The DNA of the CDR3 is TGTGCCAGCAGCAGGAGAGAGACCCAGTACTTC.

This clonotype was seen many times. The gene calls are TRBV7-9 and TRBJ2-2; TRBD2 matches at 10 bases. The CDR3 consists of 16 residues. The germline V gene encodes CDR1 SEHNR and CDR2 FQNEAQ (reference sequence). Trimming cost V 7 bases and J 5 bases; bases outside gene matches: 10. CDR3 sequence (DNA): TGTGCCAGCAACCAGGCCGCTAGCGGGAGAACCGGGGAGCTGTTTTTT. Its protein is CASNQAASGRTGELFF.

This clonotype was counted many times. This chain uses TRBV4-2 with TRBJ2-5; D not resolved. The germline V and J ends were trimmed by 1 base and 2 bases, with 11 bases remaining between them. The CDR3 is 15 residues long. In germline, CDR1 is LGHNA, CDR2 YNFKEQ. The CDR3 spells CASSQGLVTQETQYF. CDR3 DNA sequence: TGTGCCAGCAGCCAAGGGCTAGTCACTCAAGAGACCCAGTACTTC.

This clonotype was seen a few times. The V and J genes are TRBV5-4 and TRBJ2-1; TRBD2 matches 12 bases. After removal of 4 bases from V and 3 bases from J, the junction contained 2 bases not matched to a gene. Germline values: CDR1 SGHNT, CDR2 YYREEE (reference sequence). The CDR3 is made up of 15 amino acids. CDR3 sequence (DNA): TGTGCCAGCAGCCCACTAGCGGGAGGCTACAATGAGCAGTTCTTC. Translation: CASSPLAGGYNEQFF.

V is TRBV10-2 and J is TRBJ2-7, with TRBD2 matching over 11 bases. V dropped 6 bases and J dropped 6; count of bases not matched to a gene: 7. Germline lookup yields CDR1 WSHSY and CDR2 SAAADI. The length of the CDR3 is 14 residues. In nucleotides, the CDR3 is TGCGCCAGCAGGGTCGGTGGACTAGCGGGCGAGCAGTACTTC. It specifies CASRVGGLAGEQYF.

This clonotype was counted ten times or more. The V and J genes are TRBV12-3 or TRBV12-4 and TRBJ2-5; 7 positions agree with TRBD1. The CDR3 spans 15 residues. Trimming took 3 bases from V and 5 from J; bases not matched to a gene: 9. CDR3 sequence (DNA): TGTGCCAGCAGTTTGGAAAGGGGGCGTTTCGAGACCCAGTACTTC. Protein product: CASSLERGRFETQYF.

This clonotype was counted at least ten times. This rearrangement joins TRBV9 to TRBJ2-5; D not certain. Trimming cost V 4 bases and J 2 bases, with 6 bases left between them. Germline lookup yields CDR1 SGDLS and CDR2 YYNGEE. The CDR3 runs to 12 residues. The chain's CDR3 is CASSSGQETQYF. The CDR3 nucleotides are TGTGCCAGCAGCTCCGGACAAGAGACCCAGTACTTC.

This clonotype was seen ten or more times. V and J are TRBV7-2 and TRBJ2-7; TRBD1 agrees at 9 bases. Trimming took 4 bases from V and 2 from J; bases not matched to a gene: 6. The CDR3 runs 15 residues. The V gene's germline CDR1 is SGHTA and CDR2 FQGNSA. The DNA of the CDR3 is TGTGCCAGCAGCTCGGGACAGGGAGGAACCTACGAGCAGTACTTC. It yields the protein CASSSGQGGTYEQYF.

At least ten counts were recorded for this clonotype. The V and J genes are TRBV29-1 and TRBJ1-1; no firm D call. There are 13 residues in the CDR3. Trimming removed 4 bases at V and 7 bases at J, with 16 bases between. Germline CDR1 reads SQVTM; CDR2 reads ANQGSEA. In DNA form, the CDR3 reads TGCAGCGTTGGTTTATCTGTCCGTTATGAAGCTTTCTTT. This codes for CSVGLSVRYEAFF.

This clonotype appeared a single time. Just one base apart from a much larger clone, this may be a read error. The J gene is TRBJ2-1, the V gene TRBV28, with D perhaps TRBD1 or TRBD2 (6 bases each). CDR1 MDHEN and CDR2 SYDVKM come from the germline V gene. The CDR3 runs to 15 residues. This CDR3 is CTSSQGGQFYNEQFF. CDR3 coding DNA: TGTACCAGCAGTCAAGGGGGGCAGTTCTACAATGAGCAGTTCTTC.